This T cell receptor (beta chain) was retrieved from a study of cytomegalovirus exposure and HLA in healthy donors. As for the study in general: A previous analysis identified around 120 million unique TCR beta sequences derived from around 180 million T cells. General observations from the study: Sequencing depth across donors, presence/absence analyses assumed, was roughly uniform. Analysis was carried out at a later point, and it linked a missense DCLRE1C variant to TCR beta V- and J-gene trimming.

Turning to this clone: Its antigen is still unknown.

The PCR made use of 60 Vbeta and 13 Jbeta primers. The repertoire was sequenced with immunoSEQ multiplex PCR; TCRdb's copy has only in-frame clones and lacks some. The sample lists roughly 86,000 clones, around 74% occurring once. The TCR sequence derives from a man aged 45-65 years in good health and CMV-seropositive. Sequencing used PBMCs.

Here the CDR3 DNA reads TGTGCCAGTAGTTCCCAGGGGAGGGGCACTGAAGCTTTCTTT. It yields the protein CASSSQGRGTEAFF. V gene TRBV19 combines with J gene TRBJ1-1, with a possible D match to TRBD1 (6 bases). V dropped 5 bases and J dropped 4 bases, with 14 bases sitting between them. The CDR3 consists of 14 residues. Germline lookup yields CDR1 LNHDA and CDR2 SQIVND (reference sequence).